Shown below are 28 T cell receptor beta chains from a single sample sequenced in a study of T cells after yellow fever vaccination. From the 5' RACE reads, TCRdb called clonotypes with MiXCR, one entry per CDR3 protein. The table records some 300,000 distinct CDR3 sequences, roughly 8.7% of them present only once. This sample comprised CD4+ T cells sorted from PBMCs, obtained 5 days after the yellow fever booster vaccination. These receptors all come from a man aged 18 to 30 who received the YFV17D yellow fever vaccine.

The chain uses TRBV5-1 and TRBJ2-5; D gene unclear. Germline CDR1 is SGHRS and CDR2 is YFSETQ. CDR3 length: 14 residues. The V end was cut by 4 bases, the J end by 5 bases, with 15 bases between. The CDR3 loop reads CASSLRVGRETQYF. The CDR3, as DNA: TGCGCCAGCAGCCTTCGAGTGGGCCGGGAGACCCAGTACTTC. Together with reference TRBV5-1 and TRBJ2-5, the CDR3 gives the full variable domain: KAGVTQTPRYLIKTRGQQVTLSCSPISGHRSVSWYQQTPGQGLQFLFEYFSETQRNKGNFPGRFSGRQFSNSRSEMNVSTLELGDSALYLCASSLRVGRETQYFGPGTRLLVL.

The table lists this clonotype with a few counts. The V gene is TRBV7-8, the J gene TRBJ2-2, with a weak D call TRBD2 (5 bases). The germline gives CDR1 SGHVS, CDR2 FQNEAQ. The V and J ends lost 4 bases and 1 base respectively, with 13 bases between them. The CDR3 length is 16 residues. The CDR3 coding sequence is TGTGCCAGCAGCTACTTCAATGGAGGGAACACCGGGGAGCTGTTTTTT. This encodes CASSYFNGGNTGELFF.

This rearrangement joins TRBV7-2 to TRBJ1-1; 8 nucleotides align to TRBD1. V lost 5 bases to trimming and J lost 7 bases; unmatched junction nucleotides: 12. Germline values: CDR1 SGHTA, CDR2 FQGNSA. CDR3 length: 15 amino acids. The CDR3 loop is CASSPRGQGAYEAFF. The DNA for the CDR3 is TGTGCCAGCAGCCCGAGGGGGCAGGGGGCTTATGAAGCTTTCTTT. The whole variable domain, remainder taken from reference TRBV7-2 and TRBJ1-1, is GAGVSQSPSNKVTEKGKDVELRCDPISGHTALYWYRQSLGQGLEFLIYFQGNSAPDKSGLPSDRFSAERTGGSVSTLTIQRTQQEDSAVYLCASSPRGQGAYEAFFGQGTRLTVV.

In this sample, this clonotype turned up many times. This chain uses TRBV11-1 with TRBJ2-5; 7 positions match TRBD1. V was pared by 6 bases and J by 3 bases, with 10 bases of the junction left unmatched. The CDR3 is 15 residues long. Germline assignment: CDR1 SGHAT and CDR2 FQDESV (reference sequence). CDR3 DNA sequence: TGTGCCAGCAGGAACCGGGACAGAGGGGAAGAGACCCAGTACTTC. This gives the protein CASRNRDRGEETQYF. The full variable domain, its missing parts supplied by reference TRBV11-1 and TRBJ2-5, is EAEVAQSPRYKITEKSQAVAFWCDPISGHATLYWYRQILGQGPELLVQFQDESVVDDSQLPKDRFSAERLKGVDSTLKIQPAELGDSAMYLCASRNRDRGEETQYFGPGTRLLVL.

This clonotype was seen only a few times. The genes are TRBV7-9 and TRBJ1-2; a weak D match, TRBD1 (5 bases). V was clipped by 1 base and J by 6 bases, with 9 bases between them. CDR3 length equals 13 residues. CDR1 is SEHNR and CDR2 is FQNEAQ in the germline V gene (reference sequence). CDR3: CASSLEGQDGYTF. The CDR3 coding sequence is TGTGCCAGCAGCTTAGAGGGGCAAGATGGCTACACCTTC.

This clonotype appeared a few times. This chain connects TRBV5-1 to TRBJ2-5, with 7 bases that match TRBD1. The J segment lost 5 bases and the V segment lost 0 bases, leaving 4 bases of the junction unmatched. Germline CDR1 is SGHRS and CDR2 is YFSETQ. The CDR3 contains 14 residues. CDR3 sequence reads: CASSLETGMETQYF. CDR3 nucleotides: TGCGCCAGCAGCTTGGAGACAGGGATGGAGACCCAGTACTTC.

V usage is TRBV6-2 or TRBV6-3 and J usage is TRBJ2-5; D assignment may be TRBD1 or TRBD2 (5 bases each). Germline values: CDR1 MNHEY, CDR2 SVGEGT. Deletions cut 2 bases from V and 13 bases from J, with 11 bases between. This CDR3 region has 11 residues. The CDR3 nucleotides are TGTGCCAGCAGTTACCGGGGCCACCCGTACTTC. Its protein product is CASSYRGHPYF.

This clonotype was observed a few times. The chain links TRBV9 to TRBJ2-2; 9 bases line up with TRBD1. The germline V gene encodes CDR1 SGDLS and CDR2 YYNGEE. The CDR3 covers 18 residues. Trimming removed 6 bases from V and 4 bases from J; junction bases left unmatched: 16. The CDR3 is CASTRDGTGGGGTGELFF. CDR3 sequence (DNA): TGTGCCAGCACCCGGGACGGAACAGGGGGCGGTGGCACCGGGGAGCTGTTTTTT.

This clonotype was seen repeatedly, ten times or more. The chain carries TRBV25-1 and TRBJ2-6; the D is unclear. Germline values: CDR1 MGHDK, CDR2 SYGVNS. The CDR3 extends over 16 amino acids. V lost 2 bases and J 2 bases, leaving 10 bases between the germline ends. CDR3 residues: CASSERGAPGANVLTF. In nucleotides, the CDR3 is TGTGCCAGCAGTGAAAGAGGAGCGCCTGGGGCCAACGTCCTGACTTTC.

This clonotype was found many times. This sequence joins TRBV5-1 and TRBJ1-1; a possible D gene is TRBD1 (6 bases). CDR1 and CDR2 (germline): SGHRS, YFSETQ. This CDR3 contains 13 residues. V was pared by 4 bases and J by 7 bases, with 14 bases between. CDR3 sequence (DNA): TGCGCCAGCAGCCAGCAGGGGATTAATGAAGCTTTCTTT. Translation: CASSQQGINEAFF.

V and J are TRBV10-3 and TRBJ1-2; a possible D gene is TRBD1 (6 bases). The CDR3 extends over 14 amino acids. Germline lookup yields CDR1 ENHRY and CDR2 SYGVKD. Trimming cost V 7 bases and J 3 bases, with 15 bases left between them. The CDR3 is CAIKSWDIDYGYTF. Written as DNA, the CDR3 is TGTGCCATCAAGAGTTGGGACATTGACTATGGCTACACCTTC.

In its sample, this clonotype was seen many times. This chain joins TRBV12-3 or TRBV12-4 and TRBJ1-1; D ambiguous. The CDR3 length is 14 residues. V was trimmed by 3 bases and J by 1 base, leaving 9 bases between them. The CDR3 protein is CASSFRRTNTEAFF. The CDR3 DNA reads TGTGCCAGCAGTTTTCGCAGAACGAACACTGAAGCTTTCTTT.

V gene TRBV7-2 combines with J gene TRBJ1-6; D gene ambiguous. The CDR3 has 12 amino acids. In germline, CDR1 is SGHTA, CDR2 FQGNSA. V was shortened by 6 bases and J by 9 bases, with 9 bases between the two germline ends. The CDR3 region is CASRHYGSPLHF. The DNA for the CDR3 is TGTGCCAGCAGACACTACGGTTCACCCCTCCACTTT.

This clonotype appeared a few times. The chain employs TRBV29-1 and TRBJ2-3; D may correspond to TRBD1 or TRBD2 (5 bases each). This CDR3 is built from 14 residues. CDR1 SQVTM and CDR2 ANQGSEA come from the germline V gene. The germline V and J ends were trimmed by 4 bases and 0 bases, with 11 bases remaining between them. The CDR3 region is CSVARGPSTDTQYF. The DNA for the CDR3 is TGCAGCGTTGCCCGGGGCCCTAGCACAGATACGCAGTATTTT.

This clonotype was recorded at least ten times. V gene TRBV4-3 combines with J gene TRBJ1-6; D is perhaps TRBD1 (5 bases). V was cut by 1 base and J by 1 base, with 8 bases left in between. The V gene's germline CDR1 is LGHNA and CDR2 YSLEER. This CDR3 region has 16 residues. The CDR3 reads CASSQVEGSYNSPLHF. In nucleotides, the CDR3 is TGCGCCAGCAGCCAAGTCGAGGGGTCCTATAATTCACCCCTCCACTTT.

This chain links TRBV7-3 with TRBJ2-7; no clear D gene. V was clipped by 1 base and J by 4 bases, with 5 bases between them. The CDR3 runs 12 residues. Germline V gives CDR1 SGHTA, CDR2 FQGTGA. CDR3 nucleotides: TGTGCCAGCAGCTTAAAAGCTTACGAGCAGTACTTC. Residues: CASSLKAYEQYF.

This clonotype was found many times. V gene TRBV24-1 combines with J gene TRBJ2-3; D is unclear. The CDR3 totals 14 residues. The germline V and J ends were trimmed by 4 bases and 2 bases, with 9 bases remaining between them. CDR1 is KGHDR, CDR2 SFDVKD, per germline. The CDR3 DNA reads as TGTGCCACCAGTGACCCCCGTACCACAGATACGCAGTATTTT. Amino acid sequence: CATSDPRTTDTQYF.

This clonotype was picked up many times. The chain links TRBV7-2 to TRBJ2-1, with 7 bases identical to TRBD1. After removal of 6 bases from V and 4 bases from J, the junction contained 9 bases not matched to a gene. This CDR3 has 15 residues. Looked up from germline, CDR1 is SGHTA and CDR2 is FQGNSA. CDR3 in amino acids: CASSRAPGQYNEQFF. Written as DNA, the CDR3 is TGTGCCAGCAGTCGCGCTCCGGGACAGTACAATGAGCAGTTCTTC. Drawing the rest from reference TRBV7-2 and TRBJ2-1, the complete variable domain is GAGVSQSPSNKVTEKGKDVELRCDPISGHTALYWYRQSLGQGLEFLIYFQGNSAPDKSGLPSDRFSAERTGGSVSTLTIQRTQQEDSAVYLCASSRAPGQYNEQFFGPGTRLTVL.

This chain links TRBV2 with TRBJ2-7; TRBD1 is a possible D gene (6 bases). The CDR3 runs 14 residues. V lost 8 bases, J lost 0 bases, and 14 bases lay in between. Germline V gene data show CDR1 as SNHLY and CDR2 as FYNNEI. The CDR3 protein is CASDAGTHSYEQYF. The CDR3, as DNA: TGTGCCAGCGATGCCGGGACACACTCCTACGAGCAGTACTTC.

CDR3 DNA sequence: TGTGCCAGCAGGCACAGGGGGTTGGATCAGCCCCAGCATTTT. Its protein is CASRHRGLDQPQHF. This chain uses TRBV6-5 with TRBJ1-5; TRBD1 matches at 8 bases. The germline CDR1 and CDR2 sequences are MNHEY and SVGAGI. The CDR3 totals 14 residues. Trimming at V came to 6 bases and at J to 5 bases, leaving 6 bases not matched to a gene.

J is TRBJ1-5 and V is TRBV24-1; D gene uncertain. Between the trimmed V and J ends, which lost 2 bases and 5 bases, there was a span of 6 bases. Germline assignment: CDR1 KGHDR and CDR2 SFDVKD. The CDR3 is made up of 13 amino acids. Here the CDR3 DNA reads TGTGCCACCAGTGATTACGGGGATCAGCCCCAGCATTTT. This gives the protein CATSDYGDQPQHF.

This clonotype appeared a few times. The chain employs TRBV2 and TRBJ2-7, with 12 bases lining up with TRBD1. This CDR3 contains 14 residues. CDR1 SNHLY and CDR2 FYNNEI come from the germline V gene. With 5 bases clipped from V and 4 bases from J, the junction kept 3 bases outside the gene matches. The CDR3 coding sequence is TGTGCCAGCAGTAGGGACAGGGGGCTTTACGAGCAGTACGTC. Protein product: CASSRDRGLYEQYV.

This clonotype appeared many times. This sequence joins TRBV18 and TRBJ2-5; D is uncertain. Trimming stripped 6 bases from V and 0 bases from J, with 11 bases between. CDR3 length equals 14 residues. Per the germline V gene, CDR1 is KGHSH and CDR2 is LQKENI. CDR3 DNA: TGTGCCAGCTCGTCGTACGGTCACCAAGAGACCCAGTACTTC. As protein: CASSSYGHQETQYF.

This rearrangement joins TRBV7-3 to TRBJ2-1, with 9 positions matching TRBD2. The CDR3 runs 14 residues. Germline lookup yields CDR1 SGHTA and CDR2 FQGTGA. V lost 3 bases to trimming and J lost 9 bases; unmatched junction nucleotides: 6. CDR3: CASSFGGGAFEQFF. DNA of the CDR3: TGTGCCAGCAGCTTCGGCGGGGGGGCATTTGAGCAGTTCTTC.

J is TRBJ1-2 and V is TRBV7-8; D possibly corresponds to TRBD1 (6 bases). Between the trimmed V and J ends, which lost 5 bases and 8 bases, there was a span of 15 bases. The germline V gene has CDR1 SGHVS and CDR2 FQNEAQ. The CDR3 totals 13 residues. The CDR3 sequence is CASSPLPGAGYTF. DNA of the CDR3: TGTGCCAGCAGCCCCCTTCCAGGGGCCGGCTACACCTTC. Looking up the rest from reference TRBV7-8 and TRBJ1-2 gives the full variable domain: GAGVSQSPRYKVAKRGQDVALRCDPISGHVSLFWYQQALGQGPEFLTYFQNEAQLDKSGLPSDRFFAERPEGSVSTLKIQRTQQEDSAVYLCASSPLPGAGYTFGSGTRLTVV.

The sample holds a few counts of this clonotype. J is TRBJ1-2 and V is TRBV25-1; 11 positions agree with TRBD1. Losses at the gene ends were 9 bases for V and 4 bases for J; bases not matched to a gene: 7. Germline lookup yields CDR1 MGHDK and CDR2 SYGVNS. The CDR3 is 14 amino acids. CDR3 in DNA: TGTGCCAGTGATCCGGGGACAGGGGGCTATGGCTACACCTTC. This codes for CASDPGTGGYGYTF.

This clonotype was seen repeatedly, ten times or more. This chain uses TRBV5-1 with TRBJ2-5, with D perhaps TRBD2 (6 bases). Germline V gives CDR1 SGHRS, CDR2 YFSETQ. The CDR3 consists of 14 residues. V lost 4 bases and J 7 bases, leaving 17 bases between the germline ends. The CDR3 loop reads CASSHRDLGGTQYF. As DNA, the CDR3 is TGCGCCAGCAGCCATAGGGACCTCGGGGGGACCCAGTACTTC. The entire variable domain, with the rest obtained from reference TRBV5-1 and TRBJ2-5, is as follows: KAGVTQTPRYLIKTRGQQVTLSCSPISGHRSVSWYQQTPGQGLQFLFEYFSETQRNKGNFPGRFSGRQFSNSRSEMNVSTLELGDSALYLCASSHRDLGGTQYFGPGTRLLVL.

This clonotype was seen more than once but under ten times. V and J are TRBV7-2 and TRBJ1-1; no clear D. Deletions cut 3 bases from V and 7 bases from J, with 15 bases between. The CDR3 covers 14 residues. Germline CDR1 and CDR2: SGHTA and FQGNSA. The CDR3 coding sequence is TGTGCCAGCAGCTTTATTCCGAGGGTAATTGAAGCTTTCTTT. Amino acid sequence: CASSFIPRVIEAFF.